This TCR beta chain was captured in a study of cytomegalovirus exposure and HLA in healthy donors. Findings and limits, study-wide: Researchers reported in a later analysis that a missense DCLRE1C variant was tied to TCR beta V- and J-gene trimming.

Primers for the PCR totalled 60 Vbeta and 13 Jbeta. Profiled with immunoSEQ multiplex PCR; TCRdb holds only in-frame clones, not every one. This table has about 120,000 clones, around 80% appearing once. As for this clone: Antigen unknown.

The sample was PBMCs. The clonotype originates from a female donor in good health and CMV-seronegative.

This CDR3 reads CASSRETGGYEKLFF. The CDR3 nucleotides are TGTGCCAGCAGTCGTGAGACAGGGGGCTATGAAAAACTGTTTTTT. The chain combines TRBV25-1 with TRBJ1-4; 10 positions agree with TRBD1. There are 15 residues in the CDR3. With 5 bases clipped from V and 6 bases from J, the junction kept 6 bases outside the gene matches. Germline loops: CDR1 MGHDK, CDR2 SYGVNS.